The following is a TCR beta chain sequence with its context. Its antigen is not known. The entry originates in a study of shared clonotypes between healthy human individuals. Whole-study findings and limits: In a handful of donors, around 5% of naive CD4 clonotypes appeared in common. Few donors restricted represented genetic and exposure-history diversity.

Sequencing was performed with immunoSEQ multiplex PCR; in TCRdb, only in-frame clones are kept and a portion is missing. The sample has around 2.1 million clones; around 95% are singletons. The CDR3 sequence is 15 residues long. Between the trimmed V and J ends, which lost 2 bases and 0 bases, there was a span of 8 bases. Germline lookup yields CDR1 SNHLY and CDR2 FYNNEI. The chain combines TRBV2 with TRBJ2-1; D unclear. Sequenced input: naive CD4+ T cells sorted from blood. Subset: CD45RA+ positively selected. This TCR came from a man aged 18 to 29 in good health. The CDR3: CASSERSSSYNEQFF. The DNA of the CDR3 is TGTGCCAGCAGTGAACGCTCGAGCTCCTACAATGAGCAGTTCTTC.